The 18 T cell receptor beta chains below were found in one sample sequenced in a study of monozygotic twins with inflammatory bowel disease. TCRdb reprocessed the 5' RACE reads and stores each CDR3 protein as one record, lacking DNA. Its clone listing holds about 160,000 distinct CDR3 sequences. Sample: blood. All receptors derive from a human donor with ulcerative colitis or Crohn's disease, or a healthy co-twin of an affected twin (not recorded which).

The gene calls are TRBV12-3 or TRBV12-4 and TRBJ2-2; TCRdb reports TRBD1, a call that lacks DNA to check it against. The CDR3 has 14 amino acids. This CDR3 is CASVYWGGTGELFF.

The J gene is TRBJ2-4, the V gene TRBV20-1. The CDR3 runs 14 residues. The germline CDR1 and CDR2 sequences are DFQATT and SNEGSKA (reference sequence). CDR3 protein: CSARDRLAKNIQYF.

The chain joins TRBV5-6 to TRBJ1-6. In germline, CDR1 is SGHDT, CDR2 YYEEEE. This CDR3 spans 14 amino acids. The CDR3 sequence: CASSLGILNSPLHF.

The V call is TRBV7-3, the J call TRBJ1-2. The CDR3 has 15 amino acids. Per the germline V gene, CDR1 is SGHTA and CDR2 is FQGTGA. The CDR3: CASSPRAGTDYGYTF.

V usage is TRBV7-8 and J usage is TRBJ1-6. Germline V gives CDR1 SGHVS, CDR2 FQNEAQ. This CDR3 comprises 14 residues. The CDR3 is CASSARVLNSPLHF.

The rearrangement links TRBV20-1 to TRBJ2-3; TCRdb's D call, TRBD1, is unchecked because there is no DNA. Per the germline V gene, CDR1 is DFQATT and CDR2 is SNEGSKA (reference sequence). The length of the CDR3 is 15 residues. The CDR3 sequence: CSARDRDRNTDTQYF.

The chain links TRBV12-3 or TRBV12-4 to TRBJ1-1. The CDR3 consists of 11 residues. The CDR3 protein is CASSPNTEAFF.

The V and J genes are TRBV5-1 and TRBJ2-7; TCRdb's D call, TRBD2, is unchecked because there is no DNA. Germline V CDR1 and CDR2: SGHRS, YFSETQ. The CDR3 loop spans 15 amino acids. CDR3 amino acids: CASSSNRGLAYEQYF.

This chain uses TRBV3-1 with TRBJ1-3. CDR1 LGHDT and CDR2 YNNKEL come from the germline V gene (reference sequence). The CDR3 consists of 15 residues. CDR3 in amino acids: CASSHPQGSGNTIYF.

This chain joins TRBV5-1 and TRBJ2-3. CDR3 length: 14 residues. The germline gives CDR1 SGHRS, CDR2 YFSETQ. This chain's CDR3 is CASSLVADSDTQYF.

The chain has TRBV14 and TRBJ1-1. Germline loops: CDR1 SGHDN, CDR2 FVKESK. This CDR3 region has 14 residues. The CDR3 loop is CASSPLGYDTEAFF. Variable domain in full (rest from reference TRBV14 and TRBJ1-1): EAGVTQFPSHSVIEKGQTVTLRCDPISGHDNLYWYRRVMGKEIKFLLHFVKESKQDESGMPNNRFLAERTGGTYSTLKVQPAELEDSGVYFCASSPLGYDTEAFFGQGTRLTVV.

The V call is TRBV5-4, the J call TRBJ2-1. Germline V lookup: CDR1 SGHNT, CDR2 YYREEE (reference sequence). The CDR3 contains 14 residues. The CDR3 sequence is CASSLDTGYGEQFF.

The rearrangement joins TRBV20-1 to TRBJ2-7; lacking DNA, the TRBD1 call made by TCRdb goes unchecked. CDR1 and CDR2 (germline): DFQATT, SNEGSKA (reference sequence). The CDR3 consists of 12 residues. The chain's CDR3 is CSASDRGYEQYF.

This chain links TRBV9 with TRBJ2-2. The CDR3 length is 12 residues. CDR1 is SGDLS, CDR2 YYNGEE, per germline. The CDR3 spells CASSPQTGELFF.

The chain carries TRBV3-1 and TRBJ1-1; TCRdb proposes TRBD1, but this gene call is untestable without DNA. The CDR3 is 13 amino acids. Germline V CDR1 and CDR2: LGHDT, YNNKEL (reference sequence). The CDR3 loop reads CASSDRDRGYAFF.

This chain uses TRBV18 with TRBJ1-5; without DNA, the TCRdb call of TRBD1 cannot be checked. Germline V lookup: CDR1 KGHSH, CDR2 LQKENI. The CDR3 is 19 residues long. CDR3 protein: CASSRSSGTGDYSNQPQHF.

V is TRBV5-1 and J is TRBJ1-5. The CDR3 consists of 14 residues. CDR1 and CDR2 from the germline V gene are SGHRS and YFSETQ. This CDR3 is CASSSGPGNQPQHF.

The gene calls are TRBV5-1 and TRBJ2-1; TCRdb's assignment of TRBD1 cannot be checked, as there is no DNA. CDR1 and CDR2 (germline): SGHRS, YFSETQ. The CDR3 extends over 15 amino acids. The CDR3 here is CASSLEGTGVNEQFF.